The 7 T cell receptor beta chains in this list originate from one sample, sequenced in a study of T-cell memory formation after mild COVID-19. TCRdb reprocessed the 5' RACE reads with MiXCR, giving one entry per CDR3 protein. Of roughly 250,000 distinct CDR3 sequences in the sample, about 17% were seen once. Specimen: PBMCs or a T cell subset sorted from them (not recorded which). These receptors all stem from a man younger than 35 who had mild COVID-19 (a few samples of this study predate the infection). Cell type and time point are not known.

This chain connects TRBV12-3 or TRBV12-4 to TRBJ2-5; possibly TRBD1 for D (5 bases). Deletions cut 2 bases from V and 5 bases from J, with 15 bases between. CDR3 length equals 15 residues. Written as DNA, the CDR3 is TGTGCCAGCAGTTTAAACCAGGGAACGGACGAGACCCAGTACTTC. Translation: CASSLNQGTDETQYF.

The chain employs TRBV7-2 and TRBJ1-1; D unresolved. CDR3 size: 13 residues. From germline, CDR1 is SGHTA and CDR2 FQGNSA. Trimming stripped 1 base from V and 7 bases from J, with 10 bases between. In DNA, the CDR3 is TGTGCCAGCAGCTTAGGAGTACAGCTTGAAGCTTTCTTT. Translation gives CASSLGVQLEAFF.

CDR3 region: CASSSGTVLGEQYV. The CDR3 region has the DNA TGTGCCAGCAGTTCCGGGACAGTCTTGGGGGAGCAGTACGTC. The V and J genes are TRBV28 and TRBJ2-7; 7 nucleotides align to TRBD1. The junction had 10 bases not matched to a gene; V was cut back by 4 bases and J by 7 bases. CDR1 MDHEN and CDR2 SYDVKM come from the germline V gene. The CDR3 loop spans 14 amino acids.

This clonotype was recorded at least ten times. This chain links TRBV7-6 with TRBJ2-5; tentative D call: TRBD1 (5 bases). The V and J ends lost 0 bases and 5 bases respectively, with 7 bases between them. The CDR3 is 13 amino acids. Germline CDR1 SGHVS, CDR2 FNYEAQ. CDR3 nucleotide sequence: TGTGCCAGCAGCTTAGCAGGGGCGGAGACCCAGTACTTC. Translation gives CASSLAGAETQYF.

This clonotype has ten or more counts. The CDR3, as DNA: TGTGCCAGCAGCTTTAGCGGGGACTACAATGAGCAGTTCTTC. It is translated as CASSFSGDYNEQFF. The chain couples TRBV7-3 to TRBJ2-1, with 8 nucleotides matching TRBD2. Germline-derived CDR1 and CDR2 are SGHTA and FQGTGA. The CDR3 totals 14 residues. Trimming removed 3 bases from V and 3 bases from J; junction bases left unmatched: 1.

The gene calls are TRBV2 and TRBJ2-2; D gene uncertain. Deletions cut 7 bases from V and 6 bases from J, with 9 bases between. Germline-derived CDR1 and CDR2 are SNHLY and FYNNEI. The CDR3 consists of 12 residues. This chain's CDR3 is CASNGWPGELFF. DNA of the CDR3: TGTGCCAGCAACGGTTGGCCCGGGGAGCTGTTTTTT.

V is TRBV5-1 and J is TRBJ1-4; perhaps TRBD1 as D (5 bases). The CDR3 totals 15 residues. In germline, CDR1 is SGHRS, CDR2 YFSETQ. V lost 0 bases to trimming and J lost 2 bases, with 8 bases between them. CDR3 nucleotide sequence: TGCGCCAGCAGCTTGGTACCAGGGACTAATGAAAAACTGTTTTTT. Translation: CASSLVPGTNEKLFF.